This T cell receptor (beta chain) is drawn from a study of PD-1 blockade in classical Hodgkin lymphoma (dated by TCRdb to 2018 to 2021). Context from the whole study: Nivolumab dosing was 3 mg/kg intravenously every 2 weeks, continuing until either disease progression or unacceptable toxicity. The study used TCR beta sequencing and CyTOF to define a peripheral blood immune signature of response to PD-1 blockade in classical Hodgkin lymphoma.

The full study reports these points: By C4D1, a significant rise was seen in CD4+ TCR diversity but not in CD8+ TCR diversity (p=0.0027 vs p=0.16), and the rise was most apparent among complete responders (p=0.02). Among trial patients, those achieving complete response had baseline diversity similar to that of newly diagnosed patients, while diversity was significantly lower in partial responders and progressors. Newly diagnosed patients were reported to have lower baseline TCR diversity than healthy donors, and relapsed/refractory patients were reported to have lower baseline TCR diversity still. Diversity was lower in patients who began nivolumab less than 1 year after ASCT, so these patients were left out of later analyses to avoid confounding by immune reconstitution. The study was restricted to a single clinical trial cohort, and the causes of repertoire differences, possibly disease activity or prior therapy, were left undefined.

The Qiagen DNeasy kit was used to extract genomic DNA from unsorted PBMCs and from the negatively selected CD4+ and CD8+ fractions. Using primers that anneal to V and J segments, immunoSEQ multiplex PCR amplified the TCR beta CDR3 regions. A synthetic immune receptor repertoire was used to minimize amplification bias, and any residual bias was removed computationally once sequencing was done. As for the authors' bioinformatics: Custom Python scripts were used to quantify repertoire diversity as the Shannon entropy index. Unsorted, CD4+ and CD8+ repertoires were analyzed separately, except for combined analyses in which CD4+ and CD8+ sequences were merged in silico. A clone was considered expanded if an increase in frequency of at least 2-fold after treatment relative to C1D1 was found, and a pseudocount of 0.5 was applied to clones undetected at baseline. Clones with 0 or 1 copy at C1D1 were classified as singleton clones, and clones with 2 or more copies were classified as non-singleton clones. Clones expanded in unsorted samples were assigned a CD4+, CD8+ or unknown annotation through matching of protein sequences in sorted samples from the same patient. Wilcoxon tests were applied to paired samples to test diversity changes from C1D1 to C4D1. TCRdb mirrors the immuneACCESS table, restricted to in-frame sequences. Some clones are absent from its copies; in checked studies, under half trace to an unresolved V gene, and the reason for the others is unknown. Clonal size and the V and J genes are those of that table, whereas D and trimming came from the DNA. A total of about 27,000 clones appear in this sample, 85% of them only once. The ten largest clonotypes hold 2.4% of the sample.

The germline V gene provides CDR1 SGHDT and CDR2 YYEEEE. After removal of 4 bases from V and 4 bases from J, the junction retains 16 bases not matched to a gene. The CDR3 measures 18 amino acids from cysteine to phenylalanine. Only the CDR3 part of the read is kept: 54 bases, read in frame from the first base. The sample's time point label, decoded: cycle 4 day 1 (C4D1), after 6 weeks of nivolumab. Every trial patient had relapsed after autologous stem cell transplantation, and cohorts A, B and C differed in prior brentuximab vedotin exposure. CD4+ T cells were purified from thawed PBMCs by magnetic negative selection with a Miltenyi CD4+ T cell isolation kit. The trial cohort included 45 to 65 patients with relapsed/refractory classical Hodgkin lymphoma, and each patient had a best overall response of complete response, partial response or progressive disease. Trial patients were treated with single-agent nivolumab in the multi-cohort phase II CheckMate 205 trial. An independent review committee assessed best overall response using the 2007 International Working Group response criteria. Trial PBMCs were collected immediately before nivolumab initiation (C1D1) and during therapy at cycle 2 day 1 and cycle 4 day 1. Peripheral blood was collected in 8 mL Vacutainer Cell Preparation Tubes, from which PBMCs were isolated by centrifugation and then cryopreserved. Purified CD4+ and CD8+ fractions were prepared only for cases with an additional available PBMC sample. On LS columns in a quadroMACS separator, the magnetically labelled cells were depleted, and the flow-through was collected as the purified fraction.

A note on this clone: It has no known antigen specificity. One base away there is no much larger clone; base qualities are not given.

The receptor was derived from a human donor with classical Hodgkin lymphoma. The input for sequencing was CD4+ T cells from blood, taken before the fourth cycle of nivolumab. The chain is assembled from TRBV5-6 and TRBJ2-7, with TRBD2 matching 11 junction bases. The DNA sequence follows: TGTGCCAGCAGCCCTCGGTGGGGTCTAGCGGGAGGATCTTACGAGCAGTACTTC. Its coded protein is CASSPRWGLAGGSYEQYF.